The rows below give T cell receptor beta chains drawn from one sample of a study of blood T cell repertoires in COVID-19. Method: immunoSEQ multiplex PCR; TCRdb's copy keeps in-frame clones and lacks some. This sample has over 200,000 clones, with approximately 90% found just once. Sequenced input: peripheral blood. The source is a woman younger than 30 who had recovered from COVID-19. Both conserved end residues are part of each CDR3. The order of the fields is J gene, D gene, V gene, clone size, CDR3 DNA, CDR3 protein. The D gene is left open where the match is weak. Size values are once, few and many counts, or a class for expanded clones, and some rows have none.

>TRBJ2-5|NA|TRBV5-4|NA
TGTGCCAGCAGTTCCTCAGAGACCCAGTACTTC
CASSSSETQYF
>TRBJ1-5|NA|TRBV5-6|NA
TGTGCCAGCAGCTTCACGGGTTCTCAGCCCCAGCATTTT
CASSFTGSQPQHF
>TRBJ2-5|TRBD1|TRBV18|NA
TGTGCCAGCTCACGAGACAGGGTTGGAGAGACCCAGTACTTC
CASSRDRVGETQYF
>TRBJ2-1|TRBD2|TRBV9|NA
TGTGCCAGCAGCGTAGACCCGAGCGGGAGCTCCTACAATGAGCAGTTCTTC
CASSVDPSGSSYNEQFF
>TRBJ2-7|NA|TRBV19|NA
TGTGCCAGTAGTGCCCGCCGGAGAGGGTCCTACGAGCAGTACTTC
CASSARRRGSYEQYF
>TRBJ1-1|NA|TRBV30|NA
TGTGCCTGGAGTGTACAGACTGAAGCTTTCTTT
CAWSVQTEAFF
>TRBJ2-3|TRBD1|TRBV6-2/TRBV6-3|NA
TGTGCCAGCAGTTACCGAAACAGGGGCCGCACAGATACGCAGTATTTT
CASSYRNRGRTDTQYF
>TRBJ1-2|TRBD1|TRBV27|NA
TGTGCCAGCAGTGGGACAGGGGCCGGTGGCTACACCTTC
CASSGTGAGGYTF
>TRBJ1-1|NA|TRBV5-5|NA
TGTGCCAGCAGCTTGTGGCAGGGGATTGGCGACACTGAAGCTTTCTTT
CASSLWQGIGDTEAFF
>TRBJ1-1|NA|TRBV6-5|NA
TGTGCCAGCAGTTACCGACCCAGAGGAGGACCCGAAGCTTTCTTT
CASSYRPRGGPEAFF
>TRBJ2-7|TRBD1|TRBV9|NA
TGTGCCAGCAGCGGGGACAGGGAAAACGAGCAGTACTTC
CASSGDRENEQYF
>TRBJ2-7|TRBD2|TRBV27|once
TGTGCCAGCATAGCGGCGGGAGGTGTTTACGAGCAGTACTTC
CASIAAGGVYEQYF
>TRBJ2-7|TRBD1|TRBV5-6|NA
TGTGCCAGCAGCTTGGGTCTCGACAGGGTACCGACCTACGAGCAGTACTTC
CASSLGLDRVPTYEQYF
>TRBJ2-1|TRBD2|TRBV6-2/TRBV6-3|NA
TGTGCCAGCAGTTACTGGGCTAGCGGGAGCCATGAGCAGTTCTTC
CASSYWASGSHEQFF
>TRBJ2-1|TRBD1|TRBV27|NA
TGTGCCAGCAGTTTAGTCGGACAGGGGGCAAATGAGCAGTTCTTC
CASSLVGQGANEQFF
>TRBJ2-6|NA|TRBV21-1|NA
TGTGCCAGCAGCAATTCCCAGGGTACTGGGGCCAACGTCCTGACTTTC
CASSNSQGTGANVLTF
>TRBJ2-5|TRBD2|TRBV11-2|once
TGTGCCAGCAGCTCGGGACTAGCGCTTCAAGAGACCCAGTACTTC
CASSSGLALQETQYF
>TRBJ1-2|NA|TRBV27|NA
TGTGCCAGCAGCGTCCTCGGGGGGCCAGATGGCTACACCTTC
CASSVLGGPDGYTF
>TRBJ2-1|TRBD2|TRBV2|NA
TGTGCCAGCACCCTCCTAGCGGGCTCCTACAATGAGCAGTTCTTC
CASTLLAGSYNEQFF
>TRBJ2-1|NA|TRBV6-5|once
TGTGCCAGCAGTTACTCGGAGGCGCCTATCACTGGTGAGCAGTTCTTC
CASSYSEAPITGEQFF
>TRBJ1-1|NA|TRBV27|once
TGTGCCAGCAGTCTAATCCCCCTGAACACTGAAGCTTTCTTT
CASSLIPLNTEAFF
>TRBJ2-1|TRBD2|TRBV18|NA
TGTGCCAGCTCATCTAGCGGTCAGGGCAATGAGCAGTTCTTC
CASSSSGQGNEQFF
>TRBJ2-3|TRBD2|TRBV7-4|NA
TGTGCCAGCAGCTGGGCCGGGACTAGCGGTATTAACACAGATACGCAGTATTTT
CASSWAGTSGINTDTQYF
>TRBJ1-4|TRBD1|TRBV11-2|NA
TGTGCCAGCAGCTTCGGGACAGGGGGGGATGGACTGTTTTTT
CASSFGTGGDGLFF
>TRBJ2-5|TRBD2|TRBV27|NA
TGTGCCAGCAGTTCCTCAACTAGCGGGAGTTTCGAGACCCAGTACTTC
CASSSSTSGSFETQYF
>TRBJ1-1|NA|TRBV9|NA
TGTGCCAGCAGCGCCCCAGACGGGATGAACACTGAAGCTTTCTTT
CASSAPDGMNTEAFF